The 4 T cell receptor beta chains below were found in one sample sequenced in a study of blood T cell repertoires in COVID-19 (dated by TCRdb to 2018 to 2020). Libraries were made using the immunoSEQ multiplex PCR assay. In its TCRdb copy, this immuneACCESS table keeps in-frame sequences only and misses some clones. Where compared with another copy, unresolved V genes explain less than half of these, and the others have no known cause. The sample table contains hundreds of thousands of clones; only one count was recorded for approximately 80% of them. The ten largest clones represent 6.5% to 9% of the sample. Sequenced input: PBMCs or T cells enriched from blood (not recorded which). These receptors came from a woman between 40 and 50 years old with acute COVID-19.

In this sample, this clone turned up once. This chain joins TRBV28 and TRBJ1-2; D ambiguous. From germline, CDR1 is MDHEN and CDR2 SYDVKM. The V gene lost 6 bases and the J gene lost 1 base, with 12 bases spanning the gap. This CDR3 has 14 amino acids. CDR3 loop: CASSHSGINYGYTF. CDR3 in DNA: TGTGCCAGCAGCCATTCAGGTATTAACTATGGCTACACCTTC.

This clone showed up just once. The chain combines TRBV19 with TRBJ2-7, with 8 bases lining up with TRBD1. CDR1 and CDR2 from the germline V gene are LNHDA and SQIVND (reference sequence). Losses at the gene ends were 7 bases for V and 7 bases for J; bases not matched to a gene: 6. This CDR3 has 12 residues. CDR3 coding DNA: TGTGCCAGTACCGACAGGGGTCGAGAGCAGTACTTC. This gives the protein CASTDRGREQYF.

This clone showed up just a few times. This chain links TRBV7-3 with TRBJ2-2, with TRBD2 matching 11 bases. The junction had 8 bases not matched to a gene; V was cut back by 4 bases and J by 4 bases. Per germline, CDR1 SGHTA and CDR2 FQGTGA. The CDR3 sequence is 17 residues long. CDR3 in amino acids: CASSSGTSGVGTGELFF. CDR3 sequence (DNA): TGTGCCAGCAGCTCGGGGACTAGCGGAGTGGGCACCGGGGAGCTGTTTTTT.

This clone was seen only once. The V call is TRBV5-6, the J call TRBJ1-1; the match to TRBD1 covers 10 bases. Losses at the gene ends were 2 bases for V and 5 bases for J; bases not matched to a gene: 3. Germline V gene lookup returns CDR1 SGHDT and CDR2 YYEEEE. The CDR3 has 14 amino acids. The CDR3 is CASSFLDRGTEAFF. DNA of the CDR3: TGTGCCAGCAGCTTCTTGGACAGGGGGACTGAAGCTTTCTTT.